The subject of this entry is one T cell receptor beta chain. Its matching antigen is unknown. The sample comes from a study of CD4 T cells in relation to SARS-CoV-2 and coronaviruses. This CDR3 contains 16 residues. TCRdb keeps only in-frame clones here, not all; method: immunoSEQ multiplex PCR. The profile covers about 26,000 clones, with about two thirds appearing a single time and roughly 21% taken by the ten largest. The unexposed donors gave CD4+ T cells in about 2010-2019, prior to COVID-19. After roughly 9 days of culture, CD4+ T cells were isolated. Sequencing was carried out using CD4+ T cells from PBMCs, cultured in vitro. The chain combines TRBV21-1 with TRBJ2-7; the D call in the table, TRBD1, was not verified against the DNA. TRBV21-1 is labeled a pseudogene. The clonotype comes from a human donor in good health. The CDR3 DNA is TGTGCCAGCAGCATAACCCGGACAATTGTAGTCTACGAGCAGTACTTC. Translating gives CASSITRTIVVYEQYF.